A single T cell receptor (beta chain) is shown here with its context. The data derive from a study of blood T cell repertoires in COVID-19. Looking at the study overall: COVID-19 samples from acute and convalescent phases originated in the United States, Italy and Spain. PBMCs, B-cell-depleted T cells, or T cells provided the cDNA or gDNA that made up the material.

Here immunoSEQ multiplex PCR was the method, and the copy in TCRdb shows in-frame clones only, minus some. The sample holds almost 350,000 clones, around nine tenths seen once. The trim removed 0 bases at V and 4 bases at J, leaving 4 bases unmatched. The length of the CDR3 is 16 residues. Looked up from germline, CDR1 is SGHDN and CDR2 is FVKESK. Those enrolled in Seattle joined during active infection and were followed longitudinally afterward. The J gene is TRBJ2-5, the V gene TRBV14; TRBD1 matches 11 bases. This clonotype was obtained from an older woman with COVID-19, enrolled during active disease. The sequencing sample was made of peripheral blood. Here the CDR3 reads CASSQDFGTGGETQYF. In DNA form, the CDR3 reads TGTGCCAGCAGCCAAGATTTTGGGACAGGGGGAGAGACCCAGTACTTC.